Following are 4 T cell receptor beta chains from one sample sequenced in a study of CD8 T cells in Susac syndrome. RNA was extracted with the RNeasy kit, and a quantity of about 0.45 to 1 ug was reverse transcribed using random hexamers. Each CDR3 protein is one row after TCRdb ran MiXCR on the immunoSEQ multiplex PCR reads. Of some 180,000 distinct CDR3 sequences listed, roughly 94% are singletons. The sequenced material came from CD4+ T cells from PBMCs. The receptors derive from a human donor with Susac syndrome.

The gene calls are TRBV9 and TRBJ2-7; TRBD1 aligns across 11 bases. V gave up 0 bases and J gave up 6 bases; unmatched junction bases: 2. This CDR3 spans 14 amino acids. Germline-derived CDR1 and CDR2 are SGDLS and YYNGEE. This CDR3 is CASSVGTGGGEQYF. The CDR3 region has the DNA TGTGCCAGCAGCGTAGGGACAGGGGGCGGCGAGCAGTACTTC.

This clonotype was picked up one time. The CDR3 bases are TGCAGTGCTATGCTGACAGGGGGTTTGTCAGATACGCAGTATTTT. Translating gives CSAMLTGGLSDTQYF. The chain joins TRBV20-1 to TRBJ2-3, with 9 nucleotides matching TRBD1. CDR1 DFQATT and CDR2 SNEGSKA come from the germline V gene (reference sequence). The CDR3 extends over 15 amino acids. The J segment lost 4 bases and the V segment lost 4 bases, leaving 9 bases of the junction unmatched.

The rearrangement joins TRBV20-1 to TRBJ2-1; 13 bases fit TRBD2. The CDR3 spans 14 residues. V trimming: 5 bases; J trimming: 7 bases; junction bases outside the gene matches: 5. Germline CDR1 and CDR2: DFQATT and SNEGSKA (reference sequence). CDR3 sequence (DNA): TGCAGTGCTTACGGACTAGCGGGAGCGAATGAGCAGTTCTTC. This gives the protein CSAYGLAGANEQFF.

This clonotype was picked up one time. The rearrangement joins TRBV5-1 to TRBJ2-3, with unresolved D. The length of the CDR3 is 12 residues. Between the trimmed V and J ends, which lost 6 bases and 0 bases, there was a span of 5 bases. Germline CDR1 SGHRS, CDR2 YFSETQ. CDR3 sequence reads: CASKGSTDTQYF. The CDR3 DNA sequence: TGCGCCAGCAAAGGGAGCACAGATACGCAGTATTTT.